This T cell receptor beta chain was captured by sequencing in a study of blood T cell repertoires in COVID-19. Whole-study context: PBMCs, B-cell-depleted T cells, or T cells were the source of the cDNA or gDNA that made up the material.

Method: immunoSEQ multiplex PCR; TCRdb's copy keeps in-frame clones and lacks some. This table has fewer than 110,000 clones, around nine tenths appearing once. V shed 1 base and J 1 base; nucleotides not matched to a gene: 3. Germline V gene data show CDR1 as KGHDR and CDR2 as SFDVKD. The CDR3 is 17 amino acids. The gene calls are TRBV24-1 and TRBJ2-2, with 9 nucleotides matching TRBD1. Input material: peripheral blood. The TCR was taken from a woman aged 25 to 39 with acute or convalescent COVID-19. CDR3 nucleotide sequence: TGTGCCACCAGTGATTTTGGGACAGGGCGGAACACCGGGGAGCTGTTTTTT. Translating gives CATSDFGTGRNTGELFF.